The TCR beta chain described here comes from a study of shared clonotypes between healthy human individuals. The repertoire was sequenced with immunoSEQ multiplex PCR; TCRdb's copy has only in-frame clones and lacks some. The repertoire has 1 million to 1.3 million clones, about 84% of them found once; the top ten carry 0.6% to 0.7%. With 2 bases clipped from V and 8 bases from J, the junction kept 7 bases outside the gene matches. The germline CDR1 and CDR2 sequences are SGHRS and YFSETQ. This CDR3 comprises 16 residues. The sequencing input was memory CD4+ T cells from PBMCs. As to subset: CD45RA-negative fraction. The TCR sequence derives from a man aged 18 to 29 in good health. Some clones in this sample may be carry-over from other donors' samples. The J gene is TRBJ2-1, the V gene TRBV5-1; 13 nucleotides agree with TRBD2. CDR3 DNA sequence: TGCGCCAGCAGCTTAGGAGGACTAGCGGGAGTATATGAGCAGTTCTTC. Amino acid sequence: CASSLGGLAGVYEQFF.